A single sample is the source of the 10 T cell receptor beta chains below, sequenced in a study of shared clonotypes between healthy human individuals. Sequenced by immunoSEQ multiplex PCR; TCRdb stores in-frame clones only, minus some. The table has 2 million to 3 million clones, approximately 94% seen once. The sequenced material came from naive CD4+ T cells from PBMCs. Subset meaning: CD45RA+ positively selected. Every receptor here comes from a man younger than 35 in good health. Some clones in this sample may be carry-over from other donors' samples.

This sequence joins TRBV7-8 and TRBJ1-2, with TRBD1 matching 7 bases. The CDR3 has 15 amino acids. Trimming cost V 5 bases and J 8 bases; bases outside gene matches: 14. Germline V gene sequence: CDR1 SGHVS, CDR2 FQNEAQ. CDR3 sequence reads: CASSTREGALRGYTF. CDR3 coding DNA: TGTGCCAGCAGCACCCGAGAGGGGGCGTTGCGCGGCTACACCTTC.

The rearrangement joins TRBV7-7 to TRBJ2-2, with D perhaps TRBD1 (6 bases). Germline CDR1 reads SSHAT; CDR2 reads FNYEAQ (reference sequence). V lost 4 bases and J lost 7, with 13 bases in between. The CDR3 has 14 residues. The CDR3 sequence is CASSSGTRGGELFF. CDR3 nucleotides: TGTGCCAGCAGCTCGGGGACCAGGGGCGGGGAGCTGTTTTTT.

This chain connects TRBV6-9 to TRBJ2-1, with 9 bases that match TRBD1. CDR1 is MNHGY and CDR2 is SVAAGI in the germline V gene. V shed 7 bases, J shed 7 bases, and the junction held 5 bases outside the gene matches. CDR3 size: 13 residues. The CDR3 loop reads CASTGQGENEQFF. The DNA for the CDR3 is TGTGCCAGCACGGGACAGGGTGAAAATGAGCAGTTCTTC.

The J gene is TRBJ2-1, the V gene TRBV14; TRBD2 matches 11 bases. Trimming took 4 bases from V and 8 from J; bases not matched to a gene: 4. The germline CDR1 and CDR2 sequences are SGHDN and FVKESK. The CDR3 is 14 residues long. In nucleotides, the CDR3 is TGTGCCAGCAGCCGGCTAGCGGGAGGCGATGAGCAGTTCTTC. This encodes CASSRLAGGDEQFF.

Notes on this clone: The same CDR3 can be traced to other DNA sequences in this sample. The chain links TRBV7-9 to TRBJ2-5; 9 nucleotides match TRBD1. Germline assignment: CDR1 SEHNR and CDR2 FQNEAQ (reference sequence). J lost 5 bases, V lost 9 bases, and 13 bases had no gene match. CDR3 length equals 15 residues. CDR3 amino acids: CASSPGTGSWETQYF. The CDR3 DNA follows: TGTGCCAGTTCTCCCGGGACAGGGAGTTGGGAGACCCAGTACTTC.

The chain has TRBV23-1 and TRBJ1-1; TRBD1 might be the D (6 bases). TRBV23-1 is an open reading frame whose function is uncertain. V lost 8 bases, J lost 3 bases, and 25 bases lay in between. CDR3 length: 17 residues. The CDR3 spells CASRPERPGQGYTEAFF. CDR3 DNA sequence: TGCGCCAGCCGTCCCGAGAGGCCGGGGCAGGGGTACACTGAAGCTTTCTTT.

As for this clone: At the DNA level, this CDR3 is encoded by other sequences in the same sample as well. The J gene is TRBJ2-3, the V gene TRBV29-1; D not resolved. The V end lost 4 bases, the J end lost 0 bases, and 5 bases lay between the germline ends. This CDR3 spans 12 amino acids. Germline loops: CDR1 SQVTM, CDR2 ANQGSEA. This CDR3 reads CSVAPSTDTQYF. The CDR3 bases are TGCAGCGTTGCCCCCAGCACAGATACGCAGTATTTT.

The rearrangement joins TRBV7-2 to TRBJ1-6, with D unresolved. Germline V lookup: CDR1 SGHTA, CDR2 FQGNSA. This CDR3 contains 16 residues. Trimming stripped 0 bases from V and 5 bases from J, with 11 bases between. The CDR3 DNA is TGTGCCAGCAGCTTAGCGGGCAGTCTCCATAATTCACCCCTCCACTTT. Its translation: CASSLAGSLHNSPLHF.

J is TRBJ2-5 and V is TRBV5-6; the match to TRBD2 covers 10 bases. The CDR3 spans 15 residues. From germline, CDR1 is SGHDT and CDR2 YYEEEE. V was pared by 4 bases and J by 5 bases, with 8 bases of the junction left unmatched. CDR3 region: CASSASGRAFETQYF. The CDR3 nucleotides are TGTGCCAGCAGCGCAAGCGGGAGGGCCTTTGAGACCCAGTACTTC.

This rearrangement joins TRBV7-2 to TRBJ2-2; D not certain. Germline CDR1 and CDR2: SGHTA and FQGNSA. Trimming left V 2 bases short and J 3 bases short, with 7 bases between. The CDR3 spans 14 residues. The CDR3 spells CASSLRMDTGELFF. CDR3 DNA sequence: TGTGCCAGCAGCTTACGAATGGACACCGGGGAGCTGTTTTTT.